These T cell receptor beta chains were read from a single sample in a study of cytomegalovirus exposure and HLA in healthy donors. TCRdb keeps only in-frame clones here, not all; method: immunoSEQ multiplex PCR. The sample records around 78,000 clones, around 84% being singletons. Sequenced: PBMCs. These receptors came from a woman in her 50s in good health and CMV-seronegative. The CDR3 runs from the conserved cysteine through the conserved F or W. D genes are given only for firm matches. Size is stated for part of the rows, as once, few or many counts, or as a class when the clone is expanded.

j_call: TRBJ2-7
clone_size: NA
d_call: TRBD2
v_call: TRBV27
cdr3_aa: CASSLRASGYEQYF
cdr3_nt: TGTGCCAGCAGTTTACGGGCTAGCGGCTACGAGCAGTACTTC

j_call: TRBJ1-1
clone_size: NA
d_call: TRBD1
v_call: TRBV4-1
cdr3_aa: CASSPARGTNTEAFF
cdr3_nt: TGCGCCAGCAGCCCGGCCAGGGGGACGAACACTGAAGCTTTCTTT

j_call: TRBJ1-4
clone_size: NA
d_call: NA
v_call: TRBV6-1
cdr3_aa: CASLRGINEKLFF
cdr3_nt: TGTGCCAGCCTCAGGGGTATTAATGAAAAACTGTTTTTT

j_call: TRBJ2-2
clone_size: NA
d_call: TRBD2
v_call: TRBV6-6
cdr3_aa: CASIISGGGNTGELFF
cdr3_nt: TGTGCCAGCATCATTAGCGGGGGGGGAAACACCGGGGAGCTGTTTTTT

j_call: TRBJ2-3
clone_size: NA
d_call: NA
v_call: TRBV9
cdr3_aa: CASSVGAGLVDTQYF
cdr3_nt: TGTGCCAGCAGCGTAGGAGCGGGCCTCGTAGATACGCAGTATTTT

j_call: TRBJ1-2
clone_size: NA
d_call: TRBD1
v_call: TRBV19
cdr3_aa: CASSINPRGSYGYTF
cdr3_nt: TGTGCCAGTAGTATAAACCCCAGGGGGAGCTATGGCTACACCTTC

j_call: TRBJ2-3
clone_size: once
d_call: NA
v_call: TRBV29-1
cdr3_aa: CSVRPSTDTQYF
cdr3_nt: TGCAGCGTCCGTCCCAGCACAGATACGCAGTATTTT

j_call: TRBJ2-2
clone_size: once
d_call: TRBD2
v_call: TRBV29-1
cdr3_aa: CSARAGATGELFF
cdr3_nt: TGCAGCGCTCGTGCGGGAGCCACCGGGGAGCTGTTTTTT

j_call: TRBJ1-1
clone_size: NA
d_call: TRBD1
v_call: TRBV7-9
cdr3_aa: CASSHSGTGGTEAFF
cdr3_nt: TGTGCCAGCAGCCACTCCGGGACAGGGGGCACTGAAGCTTTCTTT

j_call: TRBJ1-5
clone_size: NA
d_call: NA
v_call: TRBV28
cdr3_aa: CASRNLARASLPPAYRPQHF
cdr3_nt: TGTGCCAGCAGAAACCTAGCAAGGGCTAGTCTCCCCCCTGCTTATCGGCCCCAGCATTTT